Listed here are 29 T cell receptor beta chains from one sample, sequenced in a study of early T cells in non-severe SARS-CoV-2 infection. TCRdb reanalysed the 5' RACE reads using MiXCR and keeps one entry per CDR3 protein. The top ten clones hold over 4% of a sample with about 56,000 distinct CDR3 sequences, about 14% of them seen once. This material consisted of whole blood, taken at baseline. These receptors were collected from an adult who was a healthcare worker with PCR-confirmed SARS-CoV-2 infection or an uninfected control (not recorded which).

This clonotype was detected ten times or more. The gene calls are TRBV6-6 and TRBJ1-6; D gene ambiguous. Germline values: CDR1 MNHNY, CDR2 SVGAGI (reference sequence). The CDR3 consists of 15 residues. Trimming cost V 7 bases and J 10 bases, with 20 bases left between them. For the CDR3, the DNA is TGTGCCAGCACCGAGGACCGGGCCATGCAGTCACCCCTCCACTTT. This sequence encodes CASTEDRAMQSPLHF.

The chain combines TRBV5-1 with TRBJ1-5; the D gene is possibly TRBD1 (6 bases). Looked up from germline, CDR1 is SGHRS and CDR2 is YFSETQ. V shed 4 bases and J shed 3 bases, with 14 bases lying between them. The CDR3 length is 15 residues. CDR3: CASSPETGINQPQHF. The CDR3, as DNA: TGCGCCAGCAGCCCGGAGACAGGAATCAATCAGCCCCAGCATTTT.

The V gene is TRBV6-5, the J gene TRBJ2-7; D possibly uses TRBD1 or TRBD2 (6 bases each). In germline, CDR1 is MNHEY, CDR2 SVGAGI. V gave up 0 bases and J gave up 5 bases, with 14 bases separating them. This CDR3 has 15 residues. CDR3 sequence reads: CASSYSPGARDEQYF. The CDR3 coding sequence is TGTGCCAGCAGTTACTCTCCGGGGGCTAGAGACGAGCAGTACTTC.

This clonotype was seen a few times. V usage is TRBV14 and J usage is TRBJ2-1; D gene unclear. Germline V gene sequence: CDR1 SGHDN, CDR2 FVKESK. Deletions cut 2 bases from V and 3 bases from J, with 17 bases between. CDR3 length: 17 amino acids. DNA of the CDR3: TGTGCCAGCAGCCAACGGGTGCGAAGAACTTTCTACAATGAGCAGTTCTTC. Residues: CASSQRVRRTFYNEQFF.

This clonotype was picked up a small number of times. This chain joins TRBV7-6 and TRBJ2-2, with D hard to call. Looked up from germline, CDR1 is SGHVS and CDR2 is FNYEAQ. The ends were cut back, 2 bases at V and 6 bases at J, with 7 bases in the middle. The length of the CDR3 is 13 residues. CDR3 region: CASSLLTSGELFF. CDR3 sequence (DNA): TGTGCCAGCAGCTTACTAACGTCCGGGGAGCTGTTTTTT.

This clonotype was counted between two and nine times. The rearrangement joins TRBV6-6 to TRBJ1-2; D possibly corresponds to TRBD1 (6 bases). The CDR3 extends over 13 amino acids. V was cut by 7 bases and J by 5 bases, with 14 bases left in between. CDR1 and CDR2 from the germline V gene are MNHNY and SVGAGI (reference sequence). Written as DNA, the CDR3 is TGTGCCAGCATCCCAAGGGGGTCGTATGGCTACACCTTC. Amino acids: CASIPRGSYGYTF.

The genes are TRBV4-1 and TRBJ1-1; possible D gene TRBD1, 6 bases. The CDR3 is 16 residues long. V was shortened by 1 base and J by 7 bases, with 19 bases between the two germline ends. Germline CDR1 MGHRA, CDR2 YSYEKL. In DNA form, the CDR3 reads TGCGCCAGCAGCCAAGGAGAGGGTGGGCAGGGGCGTGAAGCTTTCTTT. The encoded protein is CASSQGEGGQGREAFF.

This sequence joins TRBV20-1 and TRBJ2-3; D gene unclear. The CDR3 has 12 residues. Looked up from germline, CDR1 is DFQATT and CDR2 is SNEGSKA (reference sequence). Trimming pared 5 bases from V and 2 bases from J, leaving 8 bases between. The CDR3 DNA reads TGCAGTGCTTGGGAAAACACAGATACGCAGTATTTT. This encodes CSAWENTDTQYF.

This rearrangement joins TRBV5-1 to TRBJ2-3; 10 bases map to TRBD2. This CDR3 contains 15 residues. In germline, CDR1 is SGHRS, CDR2 YFSETQ. Losses at the gene ends were 2 bases for V and 4 bases for J; bases not matched to a gene: 4. The CDR3 sequence is CASSLSGGAPDTQYF. For the CDR3, the DNA is TGCGCCAGCAGCTTAAGCGGGGGGGCCCCAGATACGCAGTATTTT.

The chain carries TRBV9 and TRBJ2-1, with 7 bases aligning to TRBD1. The junction had 15 bases not matched to a gene; V was cut back by 5 bases and J by 10 bases. Germline V gives CDR1 SGDLS, CDR2 YYNGEE. CDR3 length equals 15 residues. The CDR3 coding sequence is TGTGCCAGCAGAGTCACAGGGGAACCTACAGGAGAGCAGTTCTTC. Residues: CASRVTGEPTGEQFF. Together with reference TRBV9 and TRBJ2-1, the CDR3 gives the full variable domain: DSGVTQTPKHLITATGQRVTLRCSPRSGDLSVYWYQQSLDQGLQFLIQYYNGEERAKGNILERFSAQQFPDLHSELNLSSLELGDSALYFCASRVTGEPTGEQFFGPGTRLTVL.

This clonotype was recorded a few times. The chain recombines TRBV27 with TRBJ2-7; 8 bases line up with TRBD2. Germline trimming cut 6 bases from V and 5 bases from J; bases unmatched to any gene: 6. Germline V gene sequence: CDR1 MNHEY, CDR2 SMNVEV (reference sequence). The CDR3 is 13 amino acids. This CDR3 reads CASSSGGVDEQYF. CDR3 sequence (DNA): TGTGCCAGCAGCTCGGGGGGGGTGGACGAGCAGTACTTC.

This clonotype was counted many times. This chain links TRBV18 with TRBJ2-1; D might be TRBD2 (6 bases). CDR3 size: 18 residues. Trimming took off 2 bases at V and 3 bases at J, with 20 bases between the two ends. The germline V gene encodes CDR1 KGHSH and CDR2 LQKENI. The CDR3 sequence: CASSPMSPGDGYYNEQFF. Written as DNA, the CDR3 is TGTGCCAGCTCACCAATGTCGCCGGGAGACGGTTACTACAATGAGCAGTTCTTC.

This clonotype was seen ten or more times. This chain uses TRBV20-1 with TRBJ2-1; 9 nucleotides line up with TRBD1. CDR1 is DFQATT, CDR2 SNEGSKA, per germline (reference sequence). Germline trimming cut 6 bases from V and 11 bases from J; bases unmatched to any gene: 8. This CDR3 is 12 amino acids long. The CDR3: CSAPGTGSKQFF. Here the CDR3 DNA reads TGCAGTGCCCCCGGGACAGGGTCTAAGCAGTTCTTC.

This chain joins TRBV7-9 and TRBJ1-2; no firm D call. Germline CDR1 reads SEHNR; CDR2 reads FQNEAQ (reference sequence). V was cut by 4 bases and J by 5 bases, with 14 bases left in between. The CDR3 spans 14 residues. DNA of the CDR3: TGTGCCAGCAGCTCGGAACAACAGCTTTATGGCTACACCTTC. Protein: CASSSEQQLYGYTF.

This clonotype was found a few times. This sequence joins TRBV10-2 and TRBJ1-1, with TRBD1 identical over 8 bases. The CDR3 is 14 amino acids. Germline assignment: CDR1 WSHSY and CDR2 SAAADI. The V gene end was trimmed by 5 bases and the J gene end by 5 bases; junction bases not matched to a gene: 7. CDR3 residues: CASSSNRGITEAFF. DNA for the CDR3: TGCGCCAGCAGTTCGAACAGGGGGATTACTGAAGCTTTCTTT.

The sample holds many counts of this clonotype. The chain is built from TRBV4-1 and TRBJ2-7, with D maybe TRBD2 (5 bases). Per germline, CDR1 MGHRA and CDR2 YSYEKL. This CDR3 is built from 17 residues. Trimming left V 3 bases short and J 0 bases short, with 18 bases between. The CDR3 loop reads CASSHPGSGTVSYEQYF. CDR3 nucleotides: TGCGCCAGCAGCCACCCGGGATCAGGCACTGTCTCCTACGAGCAGTACTTC.

The genes are TRBV20-1 and TRBJ2-7; D ambiguous. The length of the CDR3 is 14 residues. Germline CDR1 and CDR2: DFQATT and SNEGSKA (reference sequence). V lost 3 bases, J lost 7 bases, and 19 bases lay in between. CDR3 DNA sequence: TGCAGTGCTAGTCACTACTTAGGGCCTCGGGAGCAGTACTTC. Translation: CSASHYLGPREQYF.

J is TRBJ1-2 and V is TRBV16; weak D call: TRBD1 (5 bases). This CDR3 contains 11 residues. Trimming pared 4 bases from V and 14 bases from J, leaving 14 bases between. Germline loops: CDR1 KGHSY, CDR2 FQNENV. The CDR3 region is CASSPDRGGTF. The CDR3 DNA reads as TGTGCCAGCAGCCCCGACCGGGGGGGTACCTTC. Based on the CDR3 plus reference TRBV16 and TRBJ1-2, the full variable domain is GEEVAQTPKHLVRGEGQKAKLYCAPIKGHSYVFWYQQVLKNEFKFLISFQNENVFDETGMPKERFSAKCLPNSPCSLEIQATKLEDSAVYFCASSPDRGGTFGSGTRLTVV.

The chain couples TRBV5-1 to TRBJ2-3, with 7 bases fitting TRBD2. The CDR3 loop spans 15 amino acids. Germline V gene data show CDR1 as SGHRS and CDR2 as YFSETQ. V lost 4 bases to trimming and J lost 2 bases; unmatched junction nucleotides: 7. This CDR3 reads CASSRSGVVTDTQYF. In DNA, the CDR3 is TGCGCCAGCAGCCGCAGCGGGGTTGTCACAGATACGCAGTATTTT.

This clonotype showed up just a few times. The chain is built from TRBV20-1 and TRBJ2-1, with unresolved D. The V and J ends lost 7 bases and 10 bases respectively, with 11 bases between them. There are 10 residues in the CDR3. Per germline, CDR1 DFQATT and CDR2 SNEGSKA (reference sequence). The chain's CDR3 is CSVAHQEQFF. The CDR3 region has the DNA TGCAGTGTGGCCCACCAGGAGCAGTTCTTC.

This clonotype was counted a few times. V gene TRBV11-2 combines with J gene TRBJ2-1, with 10 bases that match TRBD2. This CDR3 spans 15 amino acids. The V gene end was trimmed by 2 bases and the J gene end by 9 bases; junction bases not matched to a gene: 7. Germline lookup yields CDR1 SGHAT and CDR2 FQNNGV. CDR3 nucleotides: TGTGCCAGCAGCTTATCTAGCGGGAGAAGCGCTGAGCAGTTCTTC. Protein product: CASSLSSGRSAEQFF.

J is TRBJ2-3 and V is TRBV10-1; D might be TRBD2 (6 bases). Trimming took off 0 bases at V and 0 bases at J, with 16 bases between the two ends. The germline V gene encodes CDR1 WNHNN and CDR2 SYGVQD (reference sequence). There are 18 residues in the CDR3. This CDR3 is CASSESSRRGTSTDTQYF. In DNA form, the CDR3 reads TGCGCCAGCAGTGAGTCGAGCCGTCGGGGGACTAGCACAGATACGCAGTATTTT.

The chain couples TRBV7-6 to TRBJ2-5; D possibly matches TRBD1 or TRBD2 (6 bases each). Germline V gene sequence: CDR1 SGHVS, CDR2 FNYEAQ. The CDR3 runs to 15 residues. V was shortened by 4 bases and J by 1 base, with 13 bases between the two germline ends. CDR3 bases: TGTGCCAGCAGCTGGATAAGGGGGGCCCAAGAGACCCAGTACTTC. This codes for CASSWIRGAQETQYF.

The V call is TRBV11-2, the J call TRBJ1-2; D possibly corresponds to TRBD1 (5 bases). Germline V gene data show CDR1 as SGHAT and CDR2 as FQNNGV. The CDR3 length is 14 residues. Trimming took off 5 bases at V and 3 bases at J, with 13 bases between the two ends. The CDR3 reads CASSPSQGDYGYTF. CDR3 bases: TGTGCCAGCAGCCCCAGCCAGGGAGACTATGGCTACACCTTC.

The table lists this clonotype with a few counts. This rearrangement joins TRBV28 to TRBJ2-7, with 12 bases aligning to TRBD1. Trimming at V came to 5 bases and at J to 5 bases, leaving 10 bases not matched to a gene. This CDR3 contains 16 residues. The germline V gene has CDR1 MDHEN and CDR2 SYDVKM. Here the CDR3 DNA reads TGTGCCAGCAGTCCCACCTCCGGGACAGGGGGCAACGAGCAGTACTTC. The encoded protein is CASSPTSGTGGNEQYF.

V usage is TRBV20-1 and J usage is TRBJ1-1; D ambiguous. Deletions cut 6 bases from V and 7 bases from J, with 12 bases between. The germline V gene encodes CDR1 DFQATT and CDR2 SNEGSKA (reference sequence). The CDR3 totals 11 residues. The CDR3 DNA sequence: TGCAGTGCCCCAGCGCAGGTTGAAGCTTTCTTT. Protein: CSAPAQVEAFF.

The genes are TRBV28 and TRBJ2-3; a weak D match, TRBD2 (5 bases). The V end was cut by 6 bases, the J end by 8 bases, with 9 bases between. The CDR3 covers 11 residues. CDR1 MDHEN and CDR2 SYDVKM come from the germline V gene. CDR3 DNA sequence: TGTGCCAGCAGAGAGAGGGCTACGCAGTATTTT. It is translated as CASRERATQYF.

This clonotype was seen more than once but under ten times. The J gene is TRBJ1-1, the V gene TRBV11-2, with D hard to call. Trimming shortened V by 7 bases and J by 0 bases, and 21 bases separated the two germline ends. This CDR3 spans 17 amino acids. Germline V lookup: CDR1 SGHAT, CDR2 FQNNGV. The CDR3 region has the DNA TGTGCCAGCACCCGTTTCGTCGAGGATCCCCTGAACACTGAAGCTTTCTTT. Its protein product is CASTRFVEDPLNTEAFF.

The chain joins TRBV7-4 to TRBJ2-7; the D call may be TRBD1 or TRBD2 (5 bases each). The V end lost 6 bases, the J end lost 3 bases, and 18 bases lay between the germline ends. The CDR3 totals 15 residues. Germline lookup yields CDR1 SGHVT and CDR2 SQSDAQ. For the CDR3, the DNA is TGTGCCAGCAGTCGACAGAGCGGTGAAATCTACGAGCAGTACTTC. Its translation: CASSRQSGEIYEQYF.